This T cell receptor beta chain was sequenced in a study of Ad26.COV2.S vaccination and SARS-CoV-2 variants. Study-level information: Ad26.COV2.S was injected intramuscularly once or twice, 56 days apart.

Indicated treatment: roughly 18 received Ad26.COV2.S at low or high dose, single or two shots; several received placebo; per-sample allocation not given. The investigators took samples on day 63 after the first vaccine or placebo injection. Generated by immunoSEQ multiplex PCR, the TCRdb table keeps only in-frame clones and is missing some. Of roughly 390,000 clones in the sample, 75% to 90% were seen once. V was clipped by 1 base and J by 7 bases, with 17 bases between them. Germline values: CDR1 KGHSH, CDR2 LQKENI. The CDR3 runs to 15 residues. The source of this sequence is a person between 18 and 60 years old who received the Ad26.COV2.S COVID-19 vaccine or a placebo. The sequencing used peripheral blood, collected in a trial of Ad26.COV2.S vaccine versus placebo. The chain has TRBV18 and TRBJ2-7; D call uncertain. CDR3 in DNA: TGTGCCAGCTCACCACGGGTGGTACTTCAGGCGGAGCAGTACTTC. As protein: CASSPRVVLQAEQYF.